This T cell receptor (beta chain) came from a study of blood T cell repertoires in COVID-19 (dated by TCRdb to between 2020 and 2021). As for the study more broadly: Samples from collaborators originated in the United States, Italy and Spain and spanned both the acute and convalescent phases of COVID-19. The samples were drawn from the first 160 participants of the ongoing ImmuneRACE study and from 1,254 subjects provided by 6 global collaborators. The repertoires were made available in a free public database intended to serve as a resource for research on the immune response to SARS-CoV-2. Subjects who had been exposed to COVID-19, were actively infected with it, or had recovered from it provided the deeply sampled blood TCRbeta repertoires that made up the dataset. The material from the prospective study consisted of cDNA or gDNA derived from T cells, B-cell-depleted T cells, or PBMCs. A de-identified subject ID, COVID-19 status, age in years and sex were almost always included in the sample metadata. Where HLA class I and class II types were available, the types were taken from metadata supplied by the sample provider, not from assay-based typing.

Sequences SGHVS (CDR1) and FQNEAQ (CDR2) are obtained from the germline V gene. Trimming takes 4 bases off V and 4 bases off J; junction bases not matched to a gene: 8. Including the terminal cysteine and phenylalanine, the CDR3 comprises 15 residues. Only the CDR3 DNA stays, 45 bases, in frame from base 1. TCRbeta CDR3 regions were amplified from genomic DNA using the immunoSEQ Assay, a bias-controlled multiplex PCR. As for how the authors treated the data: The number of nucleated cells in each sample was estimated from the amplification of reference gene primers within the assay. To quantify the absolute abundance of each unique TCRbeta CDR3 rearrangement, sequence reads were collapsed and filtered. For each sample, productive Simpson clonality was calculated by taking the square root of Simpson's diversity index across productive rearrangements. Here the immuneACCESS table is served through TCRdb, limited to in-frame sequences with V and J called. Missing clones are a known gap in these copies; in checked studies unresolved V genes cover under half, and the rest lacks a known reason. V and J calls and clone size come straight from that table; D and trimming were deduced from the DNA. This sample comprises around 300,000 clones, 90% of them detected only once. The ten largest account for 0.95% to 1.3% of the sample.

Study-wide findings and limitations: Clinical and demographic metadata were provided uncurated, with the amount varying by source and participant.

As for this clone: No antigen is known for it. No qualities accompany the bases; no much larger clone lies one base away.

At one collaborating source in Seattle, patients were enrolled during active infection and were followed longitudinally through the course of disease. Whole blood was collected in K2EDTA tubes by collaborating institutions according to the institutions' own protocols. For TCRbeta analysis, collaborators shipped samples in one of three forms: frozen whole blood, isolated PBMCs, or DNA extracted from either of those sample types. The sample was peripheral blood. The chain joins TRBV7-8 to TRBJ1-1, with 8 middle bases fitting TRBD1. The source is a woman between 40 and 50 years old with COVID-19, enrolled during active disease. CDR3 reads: CASSSRTGRGTEAFF. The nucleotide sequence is TGTGCCAGCAGCTCCCGGACAGGGAGGGGCACTGAAGCTTTCTTT.